The 3 T cell receptor beta chains listed next were all sequenced from one sample in a study of tumor-infiltrating lymphocytes in localized non-small cell lung cancer. Some clones are missing from TCRdb's copy, which holds only in-frame ones; the method was immunoSEQ multiplex PCR. The data show about 8,900 clones, 65% to 80% seen once. What was sequenced was uninvolved lung tissue not adjacent to the tumor. The origin of the receptors is a human donor with non-small cell lung cancer.

This clone has a handful of counts. The chain uses TRBV7-8 and TRBJ2-7; D could derive from TRBD1 or TRBD2 (7 bases each). Trimming left V 5 bases short and J 3 bases short, with 20 bases between. The CDR3 covers 16 residues. From germline, CDR1 is SGHVS and CDR2 FQNEAQ. In nucleotides, the CDR3 is TGTGCCAGCAGCCCTAAGGGGGCGGGAGAAATCTACGAGCAGTACTTC. It encodes CASSPKGAGEIYEQYF.

V usage is TRBV11-3 and J usage is TRBJ1-1; no clear D. The V gene lost 2 bases and the J gene lost 1 base, with 5 bases spanning the gap. CDR1 SGHNT and CDR2 YENEEA come from the germline V gene. This CDR3 spans 13 amino acids. In DNA, the CDR3 is TGTGCCAGCAGCTTATTAGAGAACACTGAAGCTTTCTTT. This translates into CASSLLENTEAFF.

The chain is built from TRBV4-1 and TRBJ2-4; 7 bases map to TRBD2. This CDR3 region has 18 residues. Germline V lookup: CDR1 MGHRA, CDR2 YSYEKL. The V and J ends lost 1 base and 6 bases, in that order; junction bases with no gene match: 15. This chain's CDR3 is CASSQGPGGGQNGNIQYF. DNA of the CDR3: TGCGCCAGCAGCCAAGGCCCGGGGGGAGGTCAAAATGGAAACATTCAGTACTTC.